These 25 T cell receptor beta chains were all obtained from the same sample, sequenced in a study of cytomegalovirus exposure and HLA in healthy donors. Primers for the PCR totalled 60 Vbeta and 13 Jbeta. The protocol was immunoSEQ multiplex PCR, while the TCRdb copy is restricted to in-frame clones and leaves out a portion. The profile shows roughly 180,000 clones, 75% to 85% of them singletons. Source material: PBMCs. These receptors originate from a woman aged 25 to 39 in good health and CMV-seropositive.

The CDR3 DNA follows: TGTGCCAGCAGCGTAGAGGACTCCTCCTACGAGCAGTACTTC. Translation: CASSVEDSSYEQYF. The V gene is TRBV9, the J gene TRBJ2-5, with a weak D call TRBD2 (5 bases). The J call is uncertain, as TRBJ2-7 better fits the DNA end. The CDR3 runs to 14 residues. The V gene's germline CDR1 is SGDLS and CDR2 YYNGEE.

This clone was counted a few times. The CDR3 sequence is CASRIQGATEAFF. CDR3 nucleotide sequence: TGTGCCAGCAGGATCCAGGGGGCCACTGAAGCTTTCTTT. The chain carries TRBV7-2 and TRBJ1-1, with 8 bases aligning to TRBD1. Germline CDR1 is SGHTA and CDR2 is FQGNSA. This CDR3 has 13 residues. V lost 6 bases, J lost 4 bases, and 4 bases stayed unmatched.

V and J are TRBV11-2 and TRBJ2-1; 9 positions match TRBD2. J gave up 6 bases and V 1 base, and 10 bases lay outside the gene matches. The CDR3 covers 17 residues. The germline gives CDR1 SGHAT, CDR2 FQNNGV. CDR3 sequence (DNA): TGTGCCAGCAGCTTAGCCCGACTTCTAGCGGGGCTCAATGAGCAGTTCTTC. This sequence encodes CASSLARLLAGLNEQFF.

This clone was seen repeatedly, ten times or more. The chain combines TRBV4-2 with TRBJ2-2; TRBD2 agrees at 12 bases. The trim removed 4 bases at V and 7 bases at J, leaving 7 bases unmatched. The CDR3 is made up of 16 amino acids. Germline V gene data show CDR1 as LGHNA and CDR2 as YNFKEQ. CDR3 sequence (DNA): TGTGCCAGCAGCCCTCTAGCGGGGGGGCCTGACGGGGAGCTGTTTTTT. Translation gives CASSPLAGGPDGELFF.

This clone has just a few counts. This chain connects TRBV11-2 to TRBJ1-2, with 7 bases that match TRBD1. The ends lost 5 bases at V and 3 bases at J; junction bases unmatched: 3. The germline gives CDR1 SGHAT, CDR2 FQNNGV. The CDR3 totals 13 residues. The DNA of the CDR3 is TGTGCCAGCAGCCCTGGACAGGACTATGGCTACACCTTC. It is translated as CASSPGQDYGYTF.

This chain joins TRBV6-5 and TRBJ2-5, with TRBD2 as a possible D gene (5 bases). The CDR3 extends over 14 amino acids. CDR1 MNHEY and CDR2 SVGAGI come from the germline V gene. Trimming shortened V by 4 bases and J by 5 bases, and 14 bases separated the two germline ends. The CDR3: CASSFRTVRETQYF. The DNA for the CDR3 is TGTGCCAGCAGTTTCCGGACTGTAAGGGAGACCCAGTACTTC.

The chain joins TRBV27 to TRBJ2-1; 7 nucleotides line up with TRBD2. The CDR3 consists of 14 residues. Germline CDR1 and CDR2: MNHEY and SMNVEV (reference sequence). Trimming took 2 bases from V and 5 from J; bases not matched to a gene: 3. CDR3 bases: TGTGCCAGCAGTTTAGGGAGGGGAAACAATGAGCAGTTCTTC. Its protein product is CASSLGRGNNEQFF.

This sequence joins TRBV21-1 and TRBJ1-2; TRBD1 is the table's D call and was not checked against the DNA. TRBV21-1 is designated a pseudogene. The CDR3 has 15 amino acids. CDR3 in amino acids: CASSKAGQGSTGYTF. The CDR3 DNA reads TGTGCCAGCAGCAAAGCGGGACAGGGGAGTACTGGCTACACCTTC.

The gene calls are TRBV5-4 and TRBJ1-2; weak D call: TRBD1 (5 bases). The length of the CDR3 is 16 residues. The germline V and J ends were trimmed by 1 base and 3 bases, with 16 bases remaining between them. From germline, CDR1 is SGHNT and CDR2 YYREEE (reference sequence). In DNA form, the CDR3 reads TGTGCCAGCAGCTTGATTGAAATGACAGAGCACTATGGCTACACCTTC. Translation gives CASSLIEMTEHYGYTF.

V is TRBV30 and J is TRBJ2-7; 7 bases match TRBD2. J was trimmed by 0 bases and V by 3 bases; bases with no gene match: 14. This CDR3 has 17 amino acids. Germline V lookup: CDR1 GTSNPN, CDR2 SVGIG (reference sequence). Here the CDR3 reads CAWRIGRGEPPSYEQYF. The CDR3, as DNA: TGTGCCTGGAGAATTGGACGGGGGGAGCCCCCCTCCTACGAGCAGTACTTC.

The V call is TRBV21-1, the J call TRBJ2-1; TRBD2, the D gene given by the table, was not confirmed from the DNA. TRBV21-1 is a known pseudogene. The CDR3 loop spans 14 amino acids. CDR3 sequence: CASSKLTGGNEQFF. The CDR3 DNA reads as TGTGCCAGCAGCAAACTGACGGGTGGCAATGAGCAGTTCTTC.

The rearrangement uses TRBV27 and TRBJ2-3; 7 bases fit TRBD1. The germline CDR1 and CDR2 sequences are MNHEY and SMNVEV (reference sequence). V lost 5 bases to trimming and J lost 6 bases; unmatched junction nucleotides: 5. This CDR3 comprises 13 residues. CDR3 sequence: CASSPGQVDTQYF. The DNA for the CDR3 is TGTGCCAGCAGTCCCGGACAGGTCGATACGCAGTATTTT.

The chain links TRBV27 to TRBJ2-5; D is perhaps TRBD2 (5 bases). The CDR3 runs to 13 residues. Germline V gene sequence: CDR1 MNHEY, CDR2 SMNVEV (reference sequence). V dropped 8 bases and J dropped 5 bases, with 15 bases sitting between them. Here the CDR3 DNA reads TGTGCCAGCGCCCGGCCGGGATCCGAGACCCAGTACTTC. Its translation is CASARPGSETQYF.

The V and J genes are TRBV6-6 and TRBJ1-5, with 7 nucleotides matching TRBD1. CDR3 length equals 14 residues. Germline CDR1 and CDR2: MNHNY and SVGAGI (reference sequence). Trimming took 6 bases from V and 4 from J; bases not matched to a gene: 6. The CDR3 loop is CASSRQGLNQPQHF. For the CDR3, the DNA is TGTGCCAGCAGCAGACAGGGTCTTAATCAGCCCCAGCATTTT.

The CDR3 coding sequence is TGTGCCAGCAGCTTAGAACAGGGGGCGTATGAAAAACTGTTTTTT. Its protein is CASSLEQGAYEKLFF. The chain employs TRBV11-2 and TRBJ1-4, with 9 nucleotides matching TRBD1. The length of the CDR3 is 15 residues. Germline V gene sequence: CDR1 SGHAT, CDR2 FQNNGV. V lost 0 bases, J lost 6 bases, and 2 bases stayed unmatched.

The chain combines TRBV27 with TRBJ2-1; TRBD1 matches at 8 bases. Per the germline V gene, CDR1 is MNHEY and CDR2 is SMNVEV (reference sequence). J was trimmed by 5 bases and V by 6 bases; bases with no gene match: 12. The CDR3 is 16 residues long. The CDR3 loop reads CASSPWAGGLHNEQFF. CDR3 bases: TGTGCCAGCAGCCCCTGGGCAGGGGGCTTACACAATGAGCAGTTCTTC.

J is TRBJ1-2 and V is TRBV11-2; D is possibly TRBD1 (5 bases). V lost 5 bases, J lost 11 bases, and 15 bases lay in between. Germline V gene sequence: CDR1 SGHAT, CDR2 FQNNGV. The CDR3 is 12 residues long. Here the CDR3 reads CASSQGRGNYTF. The CDR3, as DNA: TGTGCCAGCAGCCAAGGACGGGGGAATTACACCTTC.

This CDR3 reads CASSLAPGTGFGANYGYTF. Written as DNA, the CDR3 is TGTGCCAGCAGCTTAGCCCCCGGGACAGGGTTTGGAGCTAACTATGGCTACACCTTC. The genes are TRBV7-2 and TRBJ1-2; 9 bases line up with TRBD1. The V and J ends lost 0 bases and 0 bases, in that order; junction bases with no gene match: 11. Germline assignment: CDR1 SGHTA and CDR2 FQGNSA. The CDR3 extends over 19 amino acids.

This chain connects TRBV6-6 to TRBJ2-3; D gene ambiguous. Trimming removed 3 bases at V and 5 bases at J, with 3 bases between. The germline V gene encodes CDR1 MNHNY and CDR2 SVGAGI (reference sequence). The CDR3 has 11 residues. Here the CDR3 reads CASSYQDTQYF. The DNA of the CDR3 is TGTGCCAGCAGTTATCAAGATACGCAGTATTTT.

This chain uses TRBV4-2 with TRBJ2-7; 7 bases align to TRBD1. With 0 bases clipped from V and 7 bases from J, the junction kept 9 bases outside the gene matches. The germline CDR1 and CDR2 sequences are LGHNA and YNFKEQ. This CDR3 is 15 amino acids long. The CDR3: CASSQDEGPGGEQYF. Here the CDR3 DNA reads TGTGCCAGCAGCCAAGACGAGGGGCCAGGGGGAGAGCAGTACTTC.

About this clone: This specimen includes other DNA sequences encoding the same CDR3. The chain is built from TRBV6-6 and TRBJ1-5; D is ambiguous. Germline CDR1 MNHNY, CDR2 SVGAGI (reference sequence). The CDR3 is made up of 14 amino acids. Trimming removed 8 bases at V and 1 base at J, with 12 bases between. CDR3 bases: TGTGCCAGCGCCGCGGCGCAGAGCAATCAGCCCCAGCATTTT. This encodes CASAAAQSNQPQHF.

The chain links TRBV30 to TRBJ2-6; 8 nucleotides match TRBD1. Unmatched junction bases numbered 10, after V lost 6 bases and J lost 0 bases. CDR3 size: 17 residues. The germline CDR1 and CDR2 sequences are GTSNPN and SVGIG (reference sequence). The CDR3, as DNA: TGTGCCTGCAGGCGACAGGGGCATAGCTCTGGGGCCAACGTCCTGACTTTC. Protein product: CACRRQGHSSGANVLTF. Combining the CDR3 with reference TRBV30 and TRBJ2-6 gives the whole variable domain SQTIHQWPATLVQPVGSPLSLECTVEGTSNPNLYWYRQAAGRGLQLLFYSVGIGQISSEVPQNLSASRPQDRQFILSSKKLLLSDSGFYLCACRRQGHSSGANVLTFGAGSRLTVL.

The V gene is TRBV10-3, the J gene TRBJ2-7; the match to TRBD1 covers 8 bases. CDR1 ENHRY and CDR2 SYGVKD come from the germline V gene. The CDR3 consists of 16 residues. The V segment lost 5 bases and the J segment 2 bases; nucleotides outside the gene matches: 11. CDR3 nucleotide sequence: TGTGCCATCAGTTCCGGACAGGGCGGATGGACCTACGAGCAGTACTTC. Translated: CAISSGQGGWTYEQYF.

The chain links TRBV15 to TRBJ1-5; the D is unclear. The V and J ends lost 0 bases and 7 bases respectively, with 10 bases between them. CDR3 length: 14 amino acids. Germline V lookup: CDR1 LNHNV, CDR2 YYDKDF (reference sequence). CDR3 in amino acids: CATSRDALVQPQHF. The CDR3 region has the DNA TGTGCCACCAGCAGAGATGCGTTAGTCCAGCCCCAGCATTTT.

The chain recombines TRBV28 with TRBJ1-2; 12 bases are shared with TRBD1. Germline trimming cut 5 bases from V and 7 bases from J; bases unmatched to any gene: 5. CDR3 length: 14 amino acids. From germline, CDR1 is MDHEN and CDR2 SYDVKM. CDR3 region: CASSPGQGAPGYTF. The CDR3 nucleotides read TGTGCCAGCAGTCCGGGACAGGGGGCGCCTGGCTACACCTTC.